Below, 10 T cell receptor beta chains from the same sample are listed, as sequenced in a study of OX40 agonist ivuxolimab in advanced cancers. Measured with immunoSEQ multiplex PCR; TCRdb has only the in-frame clones, and not every one. Here the sample spans 20,000 to 25,000 clones, about 83% being singletons. This sample comprised CD4+ or CD8+ T cells sorted from blood, obtained in a trial of the OX40 agonist ivuxolimab. Receptor source: an adult with an advanced solid tumor such as melanoma, head and neck, liver or kidney cancer.

The chain uses TRBV29-1 and TRBJ1-2, with D possibly matching TRBD1 (6 bases). Germline V CDR1 and CDR2: SQVTM, ANQGSEA. This CDR3 spans 14 amino acids. With 4 bases removed from V and 7 bases from J, the gap between germline ends came to 19 bases. The DNA of the CDR3 is TGCAGCGTTGTTCGACAGGATTTAGGCCGTGGCTACACCTTC. Translated, it gives CSVVRQDLGRGYTF.

This clone was seen only once. The same CDR3 is also encoded by other DNA sequences in this sample. This chain uses TRBV2 with TRBJ2-1; 13 bases agree with TRBD2. This CDR3 region has 15 residues. CDR1 and CDR2 (germline): SNHLY, FYNNEI. Trimming removed 3 bases from V and 9 bases from J; junction bases left unmatched: 5. DNA of the CDR3: TGTGCCAGCAGTGATGGACTAGCGGGAGTCGCTGAGCAGTTCTTC. As protein: CASSDGLAGVAEQFF.

V and J are TRBV27 and TRBJ2-2, with unresolved D. This CDR3 has 15 amino acids. Trimming cost V 5 bases and J 1 base, with 11 bases left between them. In germline, CDR1 is MNHEY, CDR2 SMNVEV (reference sequence). In nucleotides, the CDR3 is TGTGCCAGCAGTCCCCAAGGGTTGAACACCGGGGAGCTGTTTTTT. Its translation: CASSPQGLNTGELFF.

The rearrangement joins TRBV5-2 to TRBJ2-6; TRBD1 is taken as the D call from the table, unchecked against the DNA. TRBV5-2 is a known pseudogene. The CDR3 is 15 amino acids. Here the CDR3 DNA reads TGCGCCAGCAGCCAACAGAGCTCTGGGGCCAACGTCCTGACTTTC. Its protein product is CASSQQSSGANVLTF.

This clone was found a few times. J is TRBJ2-7 and V is TRBV7-9; D may be TRBD1 (5 bases). Germline V gives CDR1 SEHNR, CDR2 FQNEAQ (reference sequence). Trimming removed 2 bases at V and 7 bases at J, with 9 bases between. The CDR3 contains 12 residues. In DNA form, the CDR3 reads TGTGCCAGCAGCTTACAGGGATGGGAGCAGTACTTC. Its protein product is CASSLQGWEQYF.

The chain joins TRBV7-3 to TRBJ2-5, with D perhaps matching TRBD1 (6 bases). The length of the CDR3 is 14 residues. CDR1 and CDR2 from the germline V gene are SGHTA and FQGTGA. Trimming took 1 base from V and 1 from J, leaving 7 bases between them. The CDR3 spells CASSLSRGQETQYF. The CDR3 DNA reads TGTGCCAGCAGCTTAAGCAGGGGCCAAGAGACCCAGTACTTC.

The chain employs TRBV2 and TRBJ1-5; a weak D match, TRBD1 (6 bases). The CDR3 runs 17 residues. Germline values: CDR1 SNHLY, CDR2 FYNNEI. Trimming pared 4 bases from V and 4 bases from J, leaving 20 bases between. Here the CDR3 DNA reads TGTGCCAGCAGTGGGGCCGGGGCAGGGAGGGGGAATCAGCCCCAGCATTTT. Amino acid sequence: CASSGAGAGRGNQPQHF.

The J gene is TRBJ1-6, the V gene TRBV5-6; D is unresolved. Germline V lookup: CDR1 SGHDT, CDR2 YYEEEE. The CDR3 has 12 residues. Trimming shortened V by 0 bases and J by 5 bases, and 0 bases separated the two germline ends. The CDR3 DNA sequence: TGTGCCAGCAGCTTGGATAATTCACCCCTCCACTTT. Protein sequence: CASSLDNSPLHF.

V gene TRBV19 combines with J gene TRBJ2-1; 7 nucleotides agree with TRBD2. CDR1 and CDR2 (germline): LNHDA, SQIVND (reference sequence). Losses at the gene ends were 5 bases for V and 6 bases for J; bases not matched to a gene: 13. The length of the CDR3 is 16 residues. The DNA for the CDR3 is TGTGCCAGTAGTTTTTGGGCGGGAGTGCTTTCCAATGAGCAGTTCTTC. Its translation: CASSFWAGVLSNEQFF.

The gene calls are TRBV19 and TRBJ1-5; D not resolved. The CDR3 runs 18 residues. The germline CDR1 and CDR2 sequences are LNHDA and SQIVND (reference sequence). The V gene lost 1 base and the J gene lost 0 bases, with 16 bases spanning the gap. CDR3 nucleotides: TGTGCCAGTAGTATAGGTGGCAGCCGAGCCTATAGCAATCAGCCCCAGCATTTT. Protein sequence: CASSIGGSRAYSNQPQHF.